The 10 T cell receptor beta chains listed next were all sequenced from one sample in a study of monozygotic twins with inflammatory bowel disease. TCRdb reprocessed the 5' RACE reads, with one entry per CDR3 protein and no DNA. This listing includes roughly 160,000 distinct CDR3 sequences. The sequenced sample was blood. These receptors were taken from a human donor with ulcerative colitis or Crohn's disease, or a healthy co-twin of an affected twin (not recorded which).

The J gene is TRBJ2-2, the V gene TRBV7-6; checking the TCRdb D call of TRBD2 is not possible without DNA. CDR3 length: 16 amino acids. Germline lookup yields CDR1 SGHVS and CDR2 FNYEAQ. CDR3 in amino acids: CASSLVPSGEHGELFF.

The chain uses TRBV20-1 and TRBJ2-7. The length of the CDR3 is 14 residues. The germline V gene encodes CDR1 DFQATT and CDR2 SNEGSKA (reference sequence). The CDR3 here is CSARDLRKGYEQYF.

The V call is TRBV7-9, the J call TRBJ1-1; TCRdb indicates TRBD1, and absent DNA this call remains unverified. The CDR3 runs 14 residues. CDR1 and CDR2 (germline): SEHNR, FQNEAQ (reference sequence). The CDR3: CASSLGQVNTEAFF.

The CDR3 protein is CASSGREGPDTQYF. The chain links TRBV5-4 to TRBJ2-3; the D call of TRBD2 rests on TCRdb alone, since no DNA is present to check it. The CDR3 consists of 14 residues. Germline-derived CDR1 and CDR2 are SGHNT and YYREEE (reference sequence).

This chain joins TRBV20-1 and TRBJ1-1. The germline CDR1 and CDR2 sequences are DFQATT and SNEGSKA (reference sequence). The CDR3 extends over 15 amino acids. The CDR3 reads CSAKFYEAGDTEAFF.

This chain connects TRBV19 to TRBJ2-3; no DNA is available, so the TRBD1 call from TCRdb remains unchecked. The germline V gene encodes CDR1 LNHDA and CDR2 SQIVND (reference sequence). This CDR3 spans 15 amino acids. CDR3 protein: CASSPGQGKTDTQYF.

The chain carries TRBV4-3 and TRBJ2-5. CDR3 size: 15 residues. Germline CDR1 is LGHNA and CDR2 is YSLEER. The CDR3 region is CASSQELEMGETQYF.

The genes are TRBV29-1 and TRBJ2-5; TCRdb calls TRBD1, which cannot be checked without DNA. CDR1 is SQVTM and CDR2 is ANQGSEA in the germline V gene. This CDR3 comprises 11 residues. CDR3 in amino acids: CSVRGRETQYF.

The chain recombines TRBV27 with TRBJ2-7; TCRdb designates TRBD1, a call that cannot be tested without DNA. Looked up from germline, CDR1 is MNHEY and CDR2 is SMNVEV (reference sequence). This CDR3 is built from 15 residues. CDR3 in amino acids: CASSLTPTASGEQYF.

V and J are TRBV5-1 and TRBJ2-3; lacking DNA, the TRBD2 call made by TCRdb goes unchecked. CDR1 and CDR2 (germline): SGHRS, YFSETQ. The CDR3 is 15 residues long. Here the CDR3 reads CASSPSNTPPDTQYF.